In this sample, the clone carrying this TCR beta chain turned up a few times. Its specificity is unknown. As every portion of the isolated RNA was reverse transcribed, the sequencing read expressed TCRB transcripts. Produced via immunoSEQ multiplex PCR; TCRdb's table is partial and in-frame only. The table has 620,000 or so clones, less than 20% seen once. This specimen comes from a study of beta chain features in type 1 diabetes. Study outcomes and limitations: All four CD4+ subsets from Type 1 diabetes patients carried moderately but significantly shorter TCRB CDR3s. It was among patients, rather than healthy donors, that naive, central memory and Treg TCRB repertoires appeared more similar.

This TCR derives from a man between 18 and 29 years old in good health. Sequenced: naive CD4+ T cells from blood.

This CDR3 reads CAISGTGETQYF. CDR3 nucleotide sequence: TGTGCCATCAGTGGGACCGGGGAGACCCAGTACTTC. This chain joins TRBV10-3 and TRBJ2-5; no firm D call. This CDR3 spans 12 amino acids. Germline values: CDR1 ENHRY, CDR2 SYGVKD. V gave up 4 bases and J gave up 5 bases, with 8 bases separating them.